This is a list of T cell receptor beta chains from one sample in a study of cytomegalovirus exposure and HLA in healthy donors. Here immunoSEQ multiplex PCR was the method, and the copy in TCRdb shows in-frame clones only, minus some. The data show about 75,000 clones, 85% seen once. The sample was PBMCs. These receptors were taken from a man aged 30 to 39 in good health and CMV-seronegative. CDR3s include the opening cysteine and the closing phenylalanine or tryptophan. Fields, in order: CDR3 length, clone size, D gene, V gene, J gene, CDR3 protein, CDR3 DNA. A D gene is named only where the DNA matches it firmly. Size is omitted from some rows. Given values are once, few, many or a class for expanded clones.

13	.	TRBD1	TRBV28	TRBJ1-2	CASSRTGPGGYTF	TGTGCCAGCAGTCGGACAGGGCCGGGTGGCTACACCTTC
14	.	TRBD2	TRBV9	TRBJ2-1	CASSDSGGSNEQFF	TGTGCCAGCAGCGATAGCGGGGGGTCGAATGAGCAGTTCTTC
15	.	TRBD2	TRBV2	TRBJ2-3	CASSDRSGGTDTQYF	TGTGCCAGCAGTGATCGTAGCGGGGGGACAGATACGCAGTATTTT
14	few	TRBD1	TRBV27	TRBJ1-5	CASRDRGGYEPQHF	TGTGCCAGCAGGGACAGGGGGGGGTATGAGCCCCAGCATTTT
16	.	.	TRBV2	TRBJ2-2	CASSPPLVYNTGELFF	TGTGCCAGCAGTCCACCTCTAGTGTACAACACCGGGGAGCTGTTTTTT
16	.	TRBD2	TRBV5-4	TRBJ2-3	CASSPLAGGPGDTQYF	TGTGCCAGCAGCCCCCTAGCGGGGGGACCTGGAGATACGCAGTATTTT
16	.	.	TRBV12-2	TRBJ2-2	CASRLVSSGNTGELFF	TGTGCAAGTCGCTTAGTTTCTAGCGGGAACACCGGGGAGCTGTTTTTT
15	.	.	TRBV2	TRBJ2-7	CASRGAAARRDEQYF	TGTGCCAGCAGGGGGGCGGCAGCCCGAAGGGACGAGCAGTACTTC
15	.	TRBD1	TRBV18	TRBJ1-1	CASSPDRGLNTEAFF	TGTGCCAGCTCACCAGACAGGGGTTTAAACACTGAAGCTTTCTTT
14	.	TRBD1	TRBV11-3	TRBJ2-1	CASNTDREYNEQFF	TGTGCCAGCAACACCGACAGGGAATACAATGAGCAGTTCTTC
14	once	TRBD1	TRBV28	TRBJ2-3	CASRLEGATDTQYF	TGTGCCAGCAGACTTGAGGGGGCTACAGATACGCAGTATTTT
14	few	.	TRBV4-1	TRBJ1-1	CASSQGLFGTEAFF	TGCGCCAGCAGCCAGGGGCTATTTGGCACTGAAGCTTTCTTT
14	.	.	TRBV6-5	TRBJ2-5	CASSPEDTVETQYF	TGTGCCAGCAGTCCCGAGGACACGGTGGAGACCCAGTACTTC
18	.	TRBD2	TRBV4-1	TRBJ2-2	CASSLTSGRTTPAGELFF	TGCGCCAGCAGTTTAACTAGCGGGAGGACCACCCCGGCCGGGGAGCTGTTTTTT
13	once	.	TRBV27	TRBJ2-1	CASGGSSYNEQFF	TGTGCCAGCGGGGGGAGCTCCTACAATGAGCAGTTCTTC
17	once	TRBD1	TRBV5-1	TRBJ2-1	CASSSWSGQGTYNEQFF	TGCGCCAGCAGCTCCTGGTCGGGACAGGGGACCTACAATGAGCAGTTCTTC
15	.	.	TRBV6-5	TRBJ2-2	CASSYTQQTPGELFF	TGTGCCAGCAGTTACACCCAACAGACCCCCGGGGAGCTGTTTTTT
13	.	.	TRBV9	TRBJ1-1	CASSETANTEAFF	TGTGCCAGCAGTGAGACAGCGAACACTGAAGCTTTCTTT
15	.	.	TRBV2	TRBJ1-4	CASSDIGATNEKLFF	TGTGCCAGCAGTGATATTGGAGCAACTAATGAAAAACTGTTTTTT
16	.	TRBD1	TRBV4-3	TRBJ2-5	CASSQGGTGLPETQYF	TGCGCCAGCAGCCAAGGGGGGACAGGACTCCCTGAGACCCAGTACTTC
18	.	TRBD1	TRBV7-2	TRBJ1-5	CASSFPAGGHISNQPQHF	TGTGCCAGCAGCTTTCCCGCAGGGGGACATATTAGCAATCAGCCCCAGCATTTT
16	.	TRBD1	TRBV6-1	TRBJ1-1	CASSEGTGEGGTEAFF	TGTGCCAGCAGTGAAGGGACAGGGGAAGGGGGCACTGAAGCTTTCTTT
16	.	.	TRBV5-1	TRBJ2-3	CASSGTPAAGTDTQYF	TGCGCCAGCAGCGGCACCCCAGCGGCCGGGACAGATACGCAGTATTTT
11	.	.	TRBV13	TRBJ2-1	CASRGVATQFF	TGTGCTTCTAGGGGCGTCGCCACTCAGTTCTTC